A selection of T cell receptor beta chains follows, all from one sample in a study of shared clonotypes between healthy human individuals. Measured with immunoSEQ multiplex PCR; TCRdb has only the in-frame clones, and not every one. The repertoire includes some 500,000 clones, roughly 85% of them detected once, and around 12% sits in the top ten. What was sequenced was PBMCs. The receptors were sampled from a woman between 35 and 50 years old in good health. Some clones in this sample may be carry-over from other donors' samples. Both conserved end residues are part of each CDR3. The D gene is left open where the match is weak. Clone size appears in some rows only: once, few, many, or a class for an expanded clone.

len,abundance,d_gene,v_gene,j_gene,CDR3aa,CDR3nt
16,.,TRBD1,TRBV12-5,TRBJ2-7,CASAIGTPGQGYEQYF,TGTGCTAGTGCTATTGGGACCCCGGGACAGGGCTACGAGCAGTACTTC
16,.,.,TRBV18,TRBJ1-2,CASSPLNDGGLYGYTF,TGTGCCAGCTCACCCCTTAATGACGGGGGGCTCTATGGCTACACCTTC
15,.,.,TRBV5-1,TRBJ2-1,CASSAEPRAYNEQFF,TGCGCCAGCAGCGCTGAGCCCAGGGCTTACAATGAGCAGTTCTTC
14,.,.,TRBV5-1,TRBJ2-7,CASSVGTPTYEQYF,TGCGCCAGCAGCGTAGGGACGCCGACCTACGAGCAGTACTTC
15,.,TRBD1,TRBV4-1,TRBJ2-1,CASSQMGQAYNEQFF,TGCGCCAGCAGCCAAATGGGACAGGCCTACAATGAGCAGTTCTTC
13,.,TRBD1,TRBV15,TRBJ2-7,CATSRDRDSEQYF,TGTGCCACCAGCAGAGACCGGGACAGCGAGCAGTACTTC
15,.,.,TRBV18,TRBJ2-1,CASSPVRKEGDEQFF,TGTGCCAGCTCACCTGTGAGAAAAGAAGGAGATGAGCAGTTCTTC
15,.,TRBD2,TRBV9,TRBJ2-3,CASSALAGVTDTQYF,TGTGCCAGCAGCGCACTAGCGGGAGTCACAGATACGCAGTATTTT
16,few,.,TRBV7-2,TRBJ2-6,CASSLQGNIGANVLTF,TGTGCCAGCAGCCTACAGGGAAATATTGGGGCCAACGTCCTGACTTTC
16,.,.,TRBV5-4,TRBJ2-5,CASSSGPRSSQETQYF,TGTGCCAGCAGCTCGGGGCCCCGTTCGTCCCAAGAGACCCAGTACTTC
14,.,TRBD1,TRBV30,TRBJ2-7,CAWSIGTGGVGQYF,TGTGCCTGGAGTATAGGGACAGGGGGCGTGGGGCAGTACTTC
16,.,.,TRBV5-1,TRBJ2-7,CASSLASGVKNYEQYF,TGCGCCAGCAGCTTGGCCTCTGGTGTTAAGAACTACGAGCAGTACTTC
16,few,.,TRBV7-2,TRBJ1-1,CASSSGRERLLAEAFF,TGTGCCAGCAGCTCCGGGAGGGAACGCCTGTTAGCTGAAGCTTTCTTT
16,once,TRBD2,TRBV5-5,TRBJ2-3,CASSLPSGPSTDTQYF,TGTGCCAGCAGCTTACCTAGCGGGCCTAGCACAGATACGCAGTATTTT
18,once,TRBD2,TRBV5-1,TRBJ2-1,CASSLGLTSGRDIYEQFF,TGCGCCAGCAGCTTGGGGCTAACTAGCGGGAGGGATATTTATGAGCAGTTCTTC
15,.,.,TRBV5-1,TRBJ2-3,CASSLRRDPTDTQYF,TGCGCCAGCAGCTTGAGGCGGGATCCCACAGATACGCAGTATTTT
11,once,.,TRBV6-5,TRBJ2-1,CASSLYSEQFF,TGTGCCAGCAGCCTCTACTCGGAGCAGTTCTTC
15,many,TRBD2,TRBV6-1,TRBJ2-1,CATRHLAGGYNEQFF,TGTGCCACCCGTCACCTGGCGGGAGGGTACAATGAGCAGTTCTTC
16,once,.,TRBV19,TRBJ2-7,CASSMGGWLPFYEQYF,TGTGCCAGTAGTATGGGGGGCTGGCTCCCATTCTACGAGCAGTACTTC
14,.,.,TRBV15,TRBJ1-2,CATSRDPGNYGYTF,TGTGCCACCAGCAGAGATCCAGGAAACTATGGCTACACCTTC
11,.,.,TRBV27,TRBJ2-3,CASSFADTQYF,TGTGCCAGCAGTTTTGCAGATACGCAGTATTTT
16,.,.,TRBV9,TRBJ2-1,CASSVGSDTTYNEQFF,TGTGCCAGCAGCGTAGGGTCGGACACCACCTACAATGAGCAGTTCTTC
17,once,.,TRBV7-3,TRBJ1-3,CASSLTKLETDGNTIYF,TGTGCCAGCAGCTTAACGAAATTGGAGACAGACGGAAACACCATATATTTT
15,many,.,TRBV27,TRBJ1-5,CASSFLGDSNQPQHF,TGTGCCAGCAGTTTCTTAGGAGATAGCAATCAGCCCCAGCATTTT
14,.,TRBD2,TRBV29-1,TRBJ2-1,CSVGGGSSYNEQFF,TGCAGCGTTGGCGGGGGGAGCTCCTACAATGAGCAGTTCTTC
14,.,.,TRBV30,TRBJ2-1,CANGKRWGANEQFF,TGTGCCAATGGAAAGAGATGGGGAGCCAATGAGCAGTTCTTC
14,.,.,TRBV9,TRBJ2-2,CASSVVRDTGELFF,TGTGCCAGCAGCGTAGTAAGAGACACCGGGGAGCTGTTTTTT
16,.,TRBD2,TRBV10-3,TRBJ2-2,CAISVPSGTNTGEPFF,TGTGCCATCAGTGTCCCTAGCGGGACGAACACCGGGGAGCCGTTTTTT
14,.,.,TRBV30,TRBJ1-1,CAWSWGRTNTEAFF,TGTGCCTGGAGCTGGGGTCGGACGAACACTGAAGCTTTCTTT
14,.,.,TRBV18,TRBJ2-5,CASSPSRYQETQYF,TGTGCCAGCTCACCATCGCGGTACCAAGAGACCCAGTACTTC
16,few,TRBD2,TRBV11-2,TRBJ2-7,CASSSTTSGRSYEQYF,TGTGCCAGCAGCTCAACGACTAGCGGTCGCTCCTACGAGCAGTACTTC
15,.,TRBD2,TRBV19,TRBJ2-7,CASSNKSGRLREQYF,TGTGCCAGTAGTAATAAGAGCGGGAGACTTCGCGAGCAGTACTTC
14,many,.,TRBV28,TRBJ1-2,CASSSSPINYGYTF,TGTGCCAGCAGTTCGTCACCGATTAACTATGGCTACACCTTC
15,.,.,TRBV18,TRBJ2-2,CASSPPPGNTGELFF,TGTGCCAGCTCACCTCCCCCGGGTAACACCGGGGAGCTGTTTTTT
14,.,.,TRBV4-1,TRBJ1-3,CASGLTGLANTIYF,TGCGCCAGCGGGCTCACCGGCCTGGCAAACACCATATATTTT
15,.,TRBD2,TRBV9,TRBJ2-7,CASSTLAGGGYEQYF,TGTGCCAGCAGCACCTTAGCGGGAGGAGGGTACGAGCAGTACTTC
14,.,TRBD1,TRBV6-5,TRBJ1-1,CASSRDRANTEAFF,TGTGCCAGCAGCAGGGACAGGGCGAACACTGAAGCTTTCTTT